Reported below is one T cell receptor (beta chain). No cognate antigen has been identified for it. Qualities for individual bases were not recorded, and no much larger clone is one base off. Donors were healthy HIV-negative adults with no recently reported acute infections or vaccinations. Only Caucasian adults living in Nashville, Tennessee, USA were represented among the donors. CD4+ T cells were enriched by magnetic negative selection, after which naive cells were positively selected on CD45RA and the negative fraction was taken as the memory subset. After blood collection by leukapheresis, PBMCs were isolated using Ficoll-Histopaque density gradient centrifugation and then cryopreserved in the vapor phase of liquid nitrogen. Analytical flow cytometry was used to check the purity and quantity of each magnetically sorted T cell population. Genomic DNA was isolated from each sorted fraction and quantified by UV absorbance on a Nanodrop 2000c.

Using the deep immunoSEQ assay, TCR CDR3 regions were amplified from genomic DNA by multiplex PCR. Extracted genomic DNA from each cell subset was spread evenly across all wells of several immunoSEQ 96-well plates, with each plate serving as a replicate. For sorted subsets, each replicate PCR was loaded with 200 ng genomic DNA, equivalent to 30,000 or so T cell genomes. Purified libraries were measured with a Qubit 3.0 fluorometer, size-checked on a Bioanalyzer 2100, and measured again with the KAPA Library Quantification kit. Every immunoSEQ 96-well plate was sequenced on a separate single-read 150-cycle Illumina NextSeq 550 flow cell. The paper's processing steps were these. The immunoSEQ output contained only junctional sequences without quality scores, so filtering could not match that applied to full-length reads. To assign V/J genes and CDR3, sequences were annotated against IMGT germline references using PyIR, a Python wrapper for IgBLAST v1.9. Reads with weak V/J assignments (E-value above 1e-6), missing CDR3, stop codons, out-of-frame junctions, or ambiguous translated residues were removed. V3J clonotypes were defined by identical inferred V gene, J gene, and CDR3 amino acid sequence. Percentage overlap between repertoires was computed as shared unique clonotypes divided by the size of the smaller repertoire. RTK rarefaction, the Chao1 estimator, and Recon v2.1 estimates of unobserved clonotypes were used to assess repertoire richness. OLGA was used to compute generation probabilities for all TCRbeta clonotypes that the gDNA method yielded from a handful of donors. TCRdb's version of the immuneACCESS table is confined to in-frame rearrangements and falls short of the full clone set. An unresolved V gene accounts for under half of the shortfall where checked; the remainder is of unknown origin. V, J and clone size are those of that table, while D and trimming were read from the DNA. Across this sample there are roughly 2.4 million clones, with approximately 95% seen only once. The top ten hold 0.13% of the sample.

There are 15 amino acids in the CDR3, from cysteine to phenylalanine inclusive. Of the read, only the CDR3 DNA is kept; its 45 bases are in frame from base 1. According to the germline V gene, CDR1 reads SGHDT and CDR2 reads YYEEEE. Trimming takes 6 bases from V and 3 bases from J, and the germline ends sit 18 bases apart. The data are from a study of shared clonotypes between healthy human individuals (dated by TCRdb to between 2020 and 2021). About the full investigation: A couple of women and a few men aged 18 to 49 years were included in the cohort. For each donor, CD4 naive and CD4 memory were each run on three plates, CD8 naive on two plates, and CD8 memory on one plate. To estimate repertoire size and how much clonotypes are shared between individuals, the study performed deep sequencing of blood TCR repertoires from five healthy adults. Different laboratories and diverse techniques were used to prepare libraries and sequence TCR repertoires, to increase sequencing depth and limit assay-specific biases. Leukapheresis yielded between about 0.9 and 9.5 billion PBMCs per donor. Findings and caveats that apply to the study as a whole: Compared with non-shared clonotypes, clonotypes shared by all four sorted-subset donors had higher generation probabilities. Sampling was restricted to blood, and TCR repertoires in tissue are likely to differ from TCR repertoires in blood. Sharing across several donors was observed for around 5% of naive CD4, 3% to 3.5% of naive CD8, 2.3% of memory CD4, and less than 0.45% of memory CD8 clonotypes. The genetic and exposure-history diversity represented was limited by the small number of donors. Incomplete sequencing was indicated by rarefaction of sorted-subset datasets, despite the large sequencing depth. Pairwise subsampling led to the expectation that sequencing depth would affect the degree of clonotype sharing among donors. Estimated clonotype richness was generally larger for naive than for memory subsets.

The clonotype originates from a man between 18 and 29 years old in good health. Recombination joined TRBV5-6 with TRBJ1-1; a tentative D call is TRBD1 (5 bases match). Specimen: naive CD4+ T cells sorted from blood. The intended sense of this specimen's cell subset or site label: CD45RA+ positively selected. In nucleotides, the sequence is TGTGCCAGCACCTTAGGGGCGTGGGGGGACACTGAAGCTTTCTTT. Its protein is CASTLGAWGDTEAFF.